A single T cell receptor beta chain is shown here with its context. This sample was included in a study of blood T cell repertoires in COVID-19. Study-level background: Both acute and convalescent COVID-19 samples were obtained from the United States, Italy and Spain. Sources were T cells, B-cell-depleted T cells, or PBMCs; the material itself was cDNA or gDNA.

Original methodology: Estimates of nucleated cell counts were drawn from the amplification of reference gene primers. TCRdb's copy holds only in-frame clones and misses some; the assay was immunoSEQ multiplex PCR. V, J and clone size reflect that table, while D and trimming were determined from the DNA. This table holds approximately 170,000 clones, about 88% found once. V lost 0 bases, J lost 8 bases, and 17 bases lay in between. Germline V gene data show CDR1 as SGHRS and CDR2 as YFSETQ. This CDR3 contains 15 residues. The V call is TRBV5-1, the J call TRBJ1-2; a possible D gene is TRBD1 (5 bases). The receptor was derived from a man in his 60s with active or convalescent COVID-19. Sequenced: peripheral blood. The CDR3 DNA reads TGCGCCAGCAGCTTGGCCTTCGGGGGAGTAGGAGGCTACACCTTC. It is translated as CASSLAFGGVGGYTF.